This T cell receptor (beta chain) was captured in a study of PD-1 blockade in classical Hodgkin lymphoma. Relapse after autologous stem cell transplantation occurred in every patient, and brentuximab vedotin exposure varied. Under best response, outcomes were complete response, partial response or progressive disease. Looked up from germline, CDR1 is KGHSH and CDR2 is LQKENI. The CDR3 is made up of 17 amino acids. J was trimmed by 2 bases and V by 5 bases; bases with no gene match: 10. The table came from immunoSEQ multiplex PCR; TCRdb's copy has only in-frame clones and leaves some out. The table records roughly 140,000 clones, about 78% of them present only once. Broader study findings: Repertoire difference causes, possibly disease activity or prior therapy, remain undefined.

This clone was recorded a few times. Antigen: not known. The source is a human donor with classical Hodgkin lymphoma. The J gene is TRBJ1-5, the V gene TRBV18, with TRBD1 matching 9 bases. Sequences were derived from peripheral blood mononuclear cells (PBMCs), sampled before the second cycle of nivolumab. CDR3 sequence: CASSSTGGRGGNQPQHF. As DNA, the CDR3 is TGTGCCAGCTCATCGACAGGGGGGAGAGGGGGCAATCAGCCCCAGCATTTT.